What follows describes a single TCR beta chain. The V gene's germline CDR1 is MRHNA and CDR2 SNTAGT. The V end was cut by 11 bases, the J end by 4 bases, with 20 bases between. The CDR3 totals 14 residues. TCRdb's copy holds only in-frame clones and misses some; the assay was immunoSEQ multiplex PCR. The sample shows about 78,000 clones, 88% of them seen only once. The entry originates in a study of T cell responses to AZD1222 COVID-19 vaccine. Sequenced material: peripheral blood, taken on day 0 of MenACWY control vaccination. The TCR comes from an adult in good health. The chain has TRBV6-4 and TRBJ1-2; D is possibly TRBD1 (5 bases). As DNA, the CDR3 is TGTGCCTCCTTGGGGGGGACGGGTCCCTATGGCTACACCTTC. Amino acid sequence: CASLGGTGPYGYTF.